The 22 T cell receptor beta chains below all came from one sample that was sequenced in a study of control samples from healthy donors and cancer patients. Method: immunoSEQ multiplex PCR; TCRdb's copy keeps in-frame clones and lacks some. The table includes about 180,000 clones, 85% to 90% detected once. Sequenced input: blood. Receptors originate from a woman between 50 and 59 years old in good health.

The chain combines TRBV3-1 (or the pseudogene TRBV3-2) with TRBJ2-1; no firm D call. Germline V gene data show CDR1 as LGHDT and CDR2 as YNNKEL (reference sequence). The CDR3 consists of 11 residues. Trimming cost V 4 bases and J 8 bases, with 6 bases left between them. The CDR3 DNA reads TGTGCCAGCAGCCTCTTCGATGAGCAGTTCTTC. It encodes CASSLFDEQFF.

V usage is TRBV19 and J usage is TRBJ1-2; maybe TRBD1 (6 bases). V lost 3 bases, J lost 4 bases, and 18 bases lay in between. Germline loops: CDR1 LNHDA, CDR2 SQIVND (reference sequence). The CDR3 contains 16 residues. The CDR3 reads CASSISRQEVFYGYTF. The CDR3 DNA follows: TGTGCCAGTAGTATTAGTCGACAGGAGGTTTTCTATGGCTACACCTTC.

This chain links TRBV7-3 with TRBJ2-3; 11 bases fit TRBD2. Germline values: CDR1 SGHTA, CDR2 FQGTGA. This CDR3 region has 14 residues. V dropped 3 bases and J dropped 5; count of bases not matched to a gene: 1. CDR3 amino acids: CASSFGLAGDTQYF. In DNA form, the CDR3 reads TGTGCCAGCAGCTTCGGACTAGCGGGAGATACGCAGTATTTT. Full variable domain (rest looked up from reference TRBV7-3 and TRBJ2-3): GAGVSQTPSNKVTEKGKYVELRCDPISGHTALYWYRQSLGQGPEFLIYFQGTGAADDSGLPNDRFFAVRPEGSVSTLKIQRTERGDSAVYLCASSFGLAGDTQYFGPGTRLTVL.

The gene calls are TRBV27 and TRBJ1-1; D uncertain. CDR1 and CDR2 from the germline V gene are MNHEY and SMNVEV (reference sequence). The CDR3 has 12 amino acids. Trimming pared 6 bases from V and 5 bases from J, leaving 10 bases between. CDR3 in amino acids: CASSPPGTEAFF. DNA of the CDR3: TGTGCCAGCAGCCCCCCGGGGACTGAAGCTTTCTTT.

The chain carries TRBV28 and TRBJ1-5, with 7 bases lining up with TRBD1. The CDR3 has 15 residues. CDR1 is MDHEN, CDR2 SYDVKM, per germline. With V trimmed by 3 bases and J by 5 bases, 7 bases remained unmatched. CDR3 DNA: TGTGCCAGCAGTTTCAGGGGGACTGGGTATCAGCCCCAGCATTTT. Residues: CASSFRGTGYQPQHF.

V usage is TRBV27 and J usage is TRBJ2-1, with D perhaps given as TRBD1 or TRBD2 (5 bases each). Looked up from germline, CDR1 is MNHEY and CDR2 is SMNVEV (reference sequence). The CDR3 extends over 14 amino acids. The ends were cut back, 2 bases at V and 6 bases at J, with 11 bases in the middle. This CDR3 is CASSLIDSGNEQFF. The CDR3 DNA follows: TGTGCCAGCAGTTTAATCGACAGCGGCAATGAGCAGTTCTTC.

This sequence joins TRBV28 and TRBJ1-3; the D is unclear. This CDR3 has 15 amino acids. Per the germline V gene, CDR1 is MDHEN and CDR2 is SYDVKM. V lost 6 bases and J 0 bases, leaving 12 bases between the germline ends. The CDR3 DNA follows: TGTGCCAGCAGAGAGATCCATGGCTCTGGAAACACCATATATTTT. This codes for CASREIHGSGNTIYF. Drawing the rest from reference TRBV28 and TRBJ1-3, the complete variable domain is DVKVTQSSRYLVKRTGEKVFLECVQDMDHENMFWYRQDPGLGLRLIYFSYDVKMKEKGDIPEGYSVSREKKERFSLILESASTNQTSMYLCASREIHGSGNTIYFGEGSWLTVV.

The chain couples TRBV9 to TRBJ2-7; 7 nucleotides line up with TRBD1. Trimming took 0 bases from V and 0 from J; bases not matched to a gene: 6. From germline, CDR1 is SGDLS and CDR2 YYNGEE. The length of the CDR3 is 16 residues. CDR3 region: CASSVGAGQDSYEQYF. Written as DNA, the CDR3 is TGTGCCAGCAGCGTAGGGGCTGGACAGGACTCCTACGAGCAGTACTTC. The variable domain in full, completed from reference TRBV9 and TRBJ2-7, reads DSGVTQTPKHLITATGQRVTLRCSPRSGDLSVYWYQQSLDQGLQFLIQYYNGEERAKGNILERFSAQQFPDLHSELNLSSLELGDSALYFCASSVGAGQDSYEQYFGPGTRLTVT.

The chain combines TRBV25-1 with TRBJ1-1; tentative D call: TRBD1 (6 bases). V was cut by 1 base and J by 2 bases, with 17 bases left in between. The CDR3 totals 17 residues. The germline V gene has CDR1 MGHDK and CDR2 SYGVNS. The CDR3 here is CASSESMGGQGNTEAFF. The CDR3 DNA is TGTGCCAGCAGTGAATCAATGGGGGGGCAGGGAAACACTGAAGCTTTCTTT.

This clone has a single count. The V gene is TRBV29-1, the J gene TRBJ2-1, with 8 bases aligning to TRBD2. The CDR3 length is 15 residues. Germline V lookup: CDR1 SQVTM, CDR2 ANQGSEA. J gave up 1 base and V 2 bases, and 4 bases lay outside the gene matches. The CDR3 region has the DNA TGCAGCGTTGAACTAGCGGGTGGGTCCTACAATGAGCAGTTCTTC. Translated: CSVELAGGSYNEQFF.

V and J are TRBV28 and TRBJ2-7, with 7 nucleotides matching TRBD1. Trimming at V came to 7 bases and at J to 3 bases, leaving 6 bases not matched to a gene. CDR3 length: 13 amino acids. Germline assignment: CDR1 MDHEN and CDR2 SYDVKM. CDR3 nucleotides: TGTGCCAGCAACCCGGGACAGAGCTACGAGCAGTACTTC. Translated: CASNPGQSYEQYF.

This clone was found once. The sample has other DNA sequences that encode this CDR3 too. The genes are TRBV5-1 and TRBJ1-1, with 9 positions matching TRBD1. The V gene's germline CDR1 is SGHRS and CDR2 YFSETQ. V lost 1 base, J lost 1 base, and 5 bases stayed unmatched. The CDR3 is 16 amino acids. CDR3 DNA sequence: TGCGCCAGCAGCTTGAGAGGGGGACAGGGGAACACTGAAGCTTTCTTT. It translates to CASSLRGGQGNTEAFF.

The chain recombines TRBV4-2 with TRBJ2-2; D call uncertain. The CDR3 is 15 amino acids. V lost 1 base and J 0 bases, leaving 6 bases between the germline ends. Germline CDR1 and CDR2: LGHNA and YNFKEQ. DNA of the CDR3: TGTGCCAGCAGCCAAGGACCAACGAACACCGGGGAGCTGTTTTTT. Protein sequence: CASSQGPTNTGELFF.

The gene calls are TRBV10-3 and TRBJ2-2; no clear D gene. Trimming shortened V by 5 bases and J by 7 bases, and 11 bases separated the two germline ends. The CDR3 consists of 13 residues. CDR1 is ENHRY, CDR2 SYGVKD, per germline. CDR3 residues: CAISRRANGELFF. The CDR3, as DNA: TGTGCCATCAGTAGAAGGGCTAACGGGGAGCTGTTTTTT.

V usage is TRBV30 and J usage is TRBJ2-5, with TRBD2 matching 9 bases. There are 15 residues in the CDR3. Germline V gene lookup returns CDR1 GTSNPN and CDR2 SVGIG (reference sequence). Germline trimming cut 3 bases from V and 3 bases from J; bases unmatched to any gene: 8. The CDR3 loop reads CAWRAGTSPKETQYF. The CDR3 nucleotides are TGTGCCTGGAGGGCCGGGACTAGCCCAAAAGAGACCCAGTACTTC.

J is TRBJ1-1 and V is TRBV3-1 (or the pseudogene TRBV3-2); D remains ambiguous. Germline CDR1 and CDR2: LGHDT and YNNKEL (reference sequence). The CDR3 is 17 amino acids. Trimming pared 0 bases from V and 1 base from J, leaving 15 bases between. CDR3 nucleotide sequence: TGTGCCAGCAGCCAAGAAAGGGTGAGTAGGACGAACACTGAAGCTTTCTTT. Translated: CASSQERVSRTNTEAFF.

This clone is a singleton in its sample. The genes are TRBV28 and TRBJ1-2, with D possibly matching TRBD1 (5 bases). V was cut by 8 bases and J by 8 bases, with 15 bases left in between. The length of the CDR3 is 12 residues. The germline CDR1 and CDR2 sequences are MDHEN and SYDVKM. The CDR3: CASAREGQGYTF. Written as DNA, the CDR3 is TGTGCCAGCGCCAGGGAGGGTCAGGGCTACACCTTC.

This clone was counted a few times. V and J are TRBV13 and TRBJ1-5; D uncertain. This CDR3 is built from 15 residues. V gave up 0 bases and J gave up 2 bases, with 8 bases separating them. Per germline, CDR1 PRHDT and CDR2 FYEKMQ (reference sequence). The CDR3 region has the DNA TGTGCCAGCAGCTTAGGGAATAGCGGCAATCAGCCCCAGCATTTT. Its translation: CASSLGNSGNQPQHF.

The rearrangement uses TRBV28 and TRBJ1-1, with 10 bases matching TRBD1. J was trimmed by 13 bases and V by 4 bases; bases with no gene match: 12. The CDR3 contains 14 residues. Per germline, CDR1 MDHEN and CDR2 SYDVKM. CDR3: CASSSSDRGHRCFF. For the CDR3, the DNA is TGTGCCAGCAGTTCCTCCGACAGGGGGCATCGTTGTTTCTTT.

The CDR3 coding sequence is TGTGCCAGCAGCCGAGGACAGGGGGCCACAGATACGCAGTATTTT. Protein sequence: CASSRGQGATDTQYF. The chain combines TRBV4-2 with TRBJ2-3, with 11 bases that match TRBD1. The CDR3 loop spans 15 amino acids. Germline CDR1 and CDR2: LGHNA and YNFKEQ. J was trimmed by 2 bases and V by 4 bases; bases with no gene match: 2.

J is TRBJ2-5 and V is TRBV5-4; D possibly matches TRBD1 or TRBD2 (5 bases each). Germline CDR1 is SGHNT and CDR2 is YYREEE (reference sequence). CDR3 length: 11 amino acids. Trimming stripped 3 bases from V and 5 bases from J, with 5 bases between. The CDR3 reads CASSWGETQYF. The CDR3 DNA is TGTGCCAGCAGCTGGGGGGAGACCCAGTACTTC.

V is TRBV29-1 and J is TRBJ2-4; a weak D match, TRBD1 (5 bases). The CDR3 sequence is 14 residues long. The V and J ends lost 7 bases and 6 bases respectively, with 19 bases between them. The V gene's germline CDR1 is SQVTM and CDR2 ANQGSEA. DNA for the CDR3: TGCAGCGGGGGTGGGCCAGGGAAGGGAAACATTCAGTACTTC. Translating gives CSGGGPGKGNIQYF.